A single sample is the source of the 28 T cell receptor beta chains below, sequenced in a study of T cell responses to AZD1222 COVID-19 vaccine. Using immunoSEQ multiplex PCR, the repertoire was profiled, and TCRdb retains in-frame clones only, with some absent. The repertoire holds around 200,000 clones, with 90% to 95% as singletons. Sequenced material: peripheral blood, taken 28 days after the second AZD1222 dose. These receptors were taken from an adult who received the AZD1222 COVID-19 vaccine.

The table lists this clone with a count of one. The V gene is TRBV14, the J gene TRBJ1-3; the D is unclear. The CDR3 runs 18 residues. Trimming left V 3 bases short and J 0 bases short, with 18 bases between. Germline V gene sequence: CDR1 SGHDN, CDR2 FVKESK. CDR3 protein: CASSQEARRVYSGNTIYF. CDR3 bases: TGTGCCAGCAGCCAGGAGGCAAGGCGGGTGTACTCTGGAAACACCATATATTTT.

Comment on this clone: Other nucleotide sequences from this sample produce the same CDR3. J is TRBJ1-1 and V is TRBV5-1, with unresolved D. The germline V gene has CDR1 SGHRS and CDR2 YFSETQ. The CDR3 covers 14 residues. Trimming pared 0 bases from V and 2 bases from J, leaving 8 bases between. As DNA, the CDR3 is TGCGCCAGCAGCTTGGGAGTGGGTAACACTGAAGCTTTCTTT. Amino acid sequence: CASSLGVGNTEAFF.

The sample holds one count of this clone. The chain couples TRBV4-1 to TRBJ1-2; D gene ambiguous. CDR3 length equals 14 residues. Germline values: CDR1 MGHRA, CDR2 YSYEKL. The ends were cut back, 3 bases at V and 2 bases at J, with 10 bases in the middle. The CDR3 DNA follows: TGCGCCAGCAGCCATGGACGGAGGAACTATGGCTACACCTTC. This sequence encodes CASSHGRRNYGYTF.

This chain uses TRBV11-2 with TRBJ2-2; maybe TRBD1 (6 bases). The CDR3 contains 14 residues. Germline loops: CDR1 SGHAT, CDR2 FQNNGV. The V and J ends lost 4 bases and 5 bases respectively, with 11 bases between them. CDR3 loop: CASSSTGLTGELFF. The CDR3 region has the DNA TGTGCCAGCAGCTCAACAGGGTTAACCGGGGAGCTGTTTTTT. Together with reference TRBV11-2 and TRBJ2-2, the CDR3 gives the full variable domain: EAGVAQSPRYKIIEKRQSVAFWCNPISGHATLYWYQQILGQGPKLLIQFQNNGVVDDSQLPKDRFSAERLKGVDSTLKIQPAKLEDSAVYLCASSSTGLTGELFFGEGSRLTVL.

J is TRBJ1-1 and V is TRBV5-1; TRBD1 matches 7 bases. Germline values: CDR1 SGHRS, CDR2 YFSETQ. The CDR3 runs to 15 residues. V was pared by 3 bases and J by 11 bases, with 16 bases of the junction left unmatched. The CDR3 DNA is TGCGCCAGCAGCTCCCCCGACAGGGCCCGCCAACCGGCTTTCTTT. As protein: CASSSPDRARQPAFF.

The gene calls are TRBV7-9 and TRBJ2-5, with a tentative D call TRBD2 (6 bases). CDR3 length: 15 amino acids. CDR1 is SEHNR and CDR2 is FQNEAQ in the germline V gene (reference sequence). V was shortened by 0 bases and J by 5 bases, with 13 bases between the two germline ends. CDR3 amino acids: CASSLAGTSRETQYF. The CDR3 bases are TGTGCCAGCAGCTTAGCGGGAACTAGCAGGGAGACCCAGTACTTC.

J is TRBJ2-7 and V is TRBV7-9; D gene unclear. Germline-derived CDR1 and CDR2 are SEHNR and FQNEAQ (reference sequence). V was clipped by 0 bases and J by 3 bases, with 6 bases between them. CDR3 length: 13 residues. CDR3 amino acids: CASSLAGSYEQYF. DNA of the CDR3: TGTGCCAGCAGCTTAGCGGGCAGCTACGAGCAGTACTTC.

The V and J genes are TRBV27 and TRBJ2-7, with D maybe TRBD1 (5 bases). This CDR3 has 13 residues. Germline V CDR1 and CDR2: MNHEY, SMNVEV (reference sequence). V shed 6 bases and J shed 4 bases, with 13 bases lying between them. The CDR3 DNA reads TGTGCCAGCAGGCTAGGCAGGGCGTACGAGCAGTACTTC. Its protein product is CASRLGRAYEQYF.

The J gene is TRBJ1-2, the V gene TRBV18; TRBD1 might be the D (5 bases). The germline V gene has CDR1 KGHSH and CDR2 LQKENI. The CDR3 sequence is 13 residues long. V lost 8 bases, J lost 5 bases, and 15 bases lay in between. The CDR3: CASHSGLNYGYTF. In nucleotides, the CDR3 is TGTGCCAGCCATTCAGGGTTAAATTATGGCTACACCTTC.

This chain uses TRBV20-1 with TRBJ1-6; D possibly corresponds to TRBD1 (6 bases). The V end lost 3 bases, the J end lost 7 bases, and 16 bases lay between the germline ends. The V gene's germline CDR1 is DFQATT and CDR2 SNEGSKA (reference sequence). The CDR3 is 15 residues long. The DNA for the CDR3 is TGCAGTGCTAGTACCCTTGGACAGTTAAATTCACCCCTCCACTTT. It codes for CSASTLGQLNSPLHF.

V usage is TRBV6-6 and J usage is TRBJ2-4; either TRBD1 or TRBD2 may fit D (6 bases each). Germline lookup yields CDR1 MNHNY and CDR2 SVGAGI (reference sequence). The CDR3 is 13 amino acids. V was shortened by 8 bases and J by 6 bases, with 14 bases between the two germline ends. The CDR3 sequence: CASAQGGTNIQYF. For the CDR3, the DNA is TGTGCCAGCGCACAAGGGGGGACAAACATTCAGTACTTC.

The J gene is TRBJ2-7, the V gene TRBV7-9, with 12 bases that match TRBD2. CDR3 size: 15 residues. Germline V gives CDR1 SEHNR, CDR2 FQNEAQ (reference sequence). J gave up 2 bases and V 5 bases, and 4 bases lay outside the gene matches. The CDR3 here is CASSPGLAGPYEQYF. The CDR3 region has the DNA TGTGCCAGCAGCCCTGGACTAGCGGGACCCTACGAGCAGTACTTC.

The gene calls are TRBV7-6 and TRBJ2-7; D tentatively reads TRBD1 or TRBD2 (5 bases each). CDR1 SGHVS and CDR2 FNYEAQ come from the germline V gene. The CDR3 runs to 15 residues. Deletions cut 0 bases from V and 2 bases from J, with 11 bases between. CDR3 sequence reads: CASSLALGDAYEQYF. The CDR3 DNA sequence: TGTGCCAGCAGCTTAGCGTTGGGGGACGCCTACGAGCAGTACTTC.

The chain combines TRBV18 with TRBJ1-3, with 9 bases matching TRBD1. CDR1 and CDR2 from the germline V gene are KGHSH and LQKENI. V lost 4 bases to trimming and J lost 0 bases; unmatched junction nucleotides: 4. The CDR3 totals 16 residues. CDR3 in DNA: TGTGCCAGCTCACGGACAGGGGAAATCTCTGGAAACACCATATATTTT. Its protein is CASSRTGEISGNTIYF.

The chain is built from TRBV27 and TRBJ2-3; 9 bases align to TRBD2. This CDR3 comprises 15 residues. With V trimmed by 3 bases and J by 3 bases, 4 bases remained unmatched. CDR1 is MNHEY, CDR2 SMNVEV, per germline (reference sequence). The CDR3 sequence: CASSFAGGVTDTQYF. The CDR3 DNA reads as TGTGCCAGCAGTTTCGCGGGAGGGGTAACAGATACGCAGTATTTT.

This sequence joins TRBV5-1 and TRBJ2-1; weak D call: TRBD2 (5 bases). Germline CDR1 and CDR2: SGHRS and YFSETQ. CDR3 size: 16 residues. The ends were cut back, 0 bases at V and 7 bases at J, with 17 bases in the middle. The CDR3 DNA reads as TGCGCCAGCAGCTTGGTTGTGGGCCTCGGGGTGAATGAGCAGTTCTTC. The encoded protein is CASSLVVGLGVNEQFF. Based on the CDR3 plus reference TRBV5-1 and TRBJ2-1, the full variable domain is KAGVTQTPRYLIKTRGQQVTLSCSPISGHRSVSWYQQTPGQGLQFLFEYFSETQRNKGNFPGRFSGRQFSNSRSEMNVSTLELGDSALYLCASSLVVGLGVNEQFFGPGTRLTVL.

This rearrangement joins TRBV2 to TRBJ1-3; the D gene is possibly TRBD1 (6 bases). From germline, CDR1 is SNHLY and CDR2 FYNNEI. The CDR3 loop spans 16 amino acids. Trimming removed 6 bases from V and 9 bases from J, with 24 bases in between. The CDR3 here is CASSRDTSEGGSTIYF. CDR3 sequence (DNA): TGTGCCAGCAGCCGGGACACCTCAGAAGGGGGTAGCACCATATATTTT. Drawing the rest from reference TRBV2 and TRBJ1-3, the complete variable domain is EPEVTQTPSHQVTQMGQEVILRCVPISNHLYFYWYRQILGQKVEFLVSFYNNEISEKSEIFDDQFSVERPDGSNFTLKIRSTKLEDSAMYFCASSRDTSEGGSTIYFGEGSWLTVV.

This clone appeared once. The genes are TRBV5-6 and TRBJ2-3; 10 bases map to TRBD2. The germline CDR1 and CDR2 sequences are SGHDT and YYEEEE. The CDR3 is made up of 15 amino acids. The junction had 5 bases not matched to a gene; V was cut back by 5 bases and J by 2 bases. The DNA for the CDR3 is TGTGCCAGCAGACCACTAGCGGGGATCACAGATACGCAGTATTTT. Protein sequence: CASRPLAGITDTQYF.

The gene calls are TRBV30 and TRBJ1-5; a weak D match, TRBD1 (5 bases). The CDR3 runs to 13 residues. V lost 5 bases, J lost 1 base, and 9 bases lay in between. Germline loops: CDR1 GTSNPN, CDR2 SVGIG (reference sequence). CDR3 bases: TGTGCCTGGGATGCAGGGAGCAATCAGCCCCAGCATTTT. This translates into CAWDAGSNQPQHF.

This rearrangement joins TRBV4-3 to TRBJ1-1; no reliable D call. Trimming left V 3 bases short and J 5 bases short, with 19 bases between. CDR3 length equals 16 residues. Per the germline V gene, CDR1 is LGHNA and CDR2 is YSLEER. The CDR3 region has the DNA TGCGCCAGCAGCCAGGGATTCCGGGTCCTGGGGACTGAAGCTTTCTTT. Amino acid sequence: CASSQGFRVLGTEAFF.

This chain connects TRBV11-2 to TRBJ1-6; unclear D gene. Germline CDR1 SGHAT, CDR2 FQNNGV. V was shortened by 1 base and J by 5 bases, with 6 bases between the two germline ends. The CDR3 has 14 amino acids. The CDR3 nucleotides are TGTGCCAGCAGCTTAGTACGGAATAATTCACCCCTCCACTTT. It translates to CASSLVRNNSPLHF.

The V call is TRBV28, the J call TRBJ2-3, with TRBD1 identical over 8 bases. In germline, CDR1 is MDHEN, CDR2 SYDVKM. CDR3 length: 16 amino acids. The V gene end was trimmed by 6 bases and the J gene end by 0 bases; junction bases not matched to a gene: 8. The DNA for the CDR3 is TGTGCCAGCAGAACACCCCGACAGGGGAGCACAGATACGCAGTATTTT. Residues: CASRTPRQGSTDTQYF.

J is TRBJ1-5 and V is TRBV29-1, with D possibly matching TRBD1 (5 bases). V dropped 7 bases and J dropped 4 bases, with 14 bases sitting between them. Per the germline V gene, CDR1 is SQVTM and CDR2 is ANQGSEA. CDR3 length: 13 residues. In DNA, the CDR3 is TGCAGCGCCGCGGAGGGGCCGAATCAGCCCCAGCATTTT. This encodes CSAAEGPNQPQHF.

V gene TRBV7-9 combines with J gene TRBJ1-4; possible D gene TRBD1, 5 bases. Germline-derived CDR1 and CDR2 are SEHNR and FQNEAQ (reference sequence). The CDR3 is 17 amino acids. Trimming pared 5 bases from V and 0 bases from J, leaving 16 bases between. The DNA for the CDR3 is TGTGCCAGCAGCCCCCCGGGACTCCCGGCAACTAATGAAAAACTGTTTTTT. Amino acids: CASSPPGLPATNEKLFF.

The CDR3 spells CASSLMTGGTEAFF. The DNA of the CDR3 is TGTGCCAGCAGCTTAATGACGGGTGGGACTGAAGCTTTCTTT. The chain has TRBV7-9 and TRBJ1-1; D ambiguous. The length of the CDR3 is 14 residues. The V and J ends lost 2 bases and 5 bases respectively, with 12 bases between them. The germline V gene encodes CDR1 SEHNR and CDR2 FQNEAQ (reference sequence).

CDR3 DNA: TGTGCCAGCAGTCCCCCCGGGGGCGGCCTGACTTTC. It specifies CASSPPGGGLTF. This chain connects TRBV9 to TRBJ2-6; D possibly uses TRBD1 or TRBD2 (6 bases each). The CDR3 is made up of 12 amino acids. The V gene's germline CDR1 is SGDLS and CDR2 YYNGEE. Trimming shortened V by 5 bases and J by 15 bases, and 15 bases separated the two germline ends.

The rearrangement joins TRBV13 to TRBJ2-3; 13 bases match TRBD2. There are 15 residues in the CDR3. J lost 7 bases, V lost 4 bases, and 5 bases had no gene match. The germline CDR1 and CDR2 sequences are PRHDT and FYEKMQ (reference sequence). The CDR3 is CASSSGLAGQNTQYF. The CDR3 DNA sequence: TGTGCCAGCAGCTCGGGACTAGCGGGGCAAAATACGCAGTATTTT.

The chain employs TRBV9 and TRBJ1-4; D not certain. CDR3 length equals 15 residues. V lost 4 bases and J lost 4, with 14 bases in between. CDR1 and CDR2 (germline): SGDLS, YYNGEE. CDR3 amino acids: CASSQRGWDNEKLFF. In DNA, the CDR3 is TGTGCCAGCAGCCAGAGAGGATGGGATAATGAAAAACTGTTTTTT.